The 6 T cell receptor beta chains below all came from one sample that was sequenced in a study of blood T cell repertoires in COVID-19. Method: immunoSEQ multiplex PCR; TCRdb's copy keeps in-frame clones and lacks some. The sample has about 70,000 clones, 80% to 85% seen once. Specimen: peripheral blood. The receptors stem from a woman in her fifties or sixties with acute or convalescent COVID-19.

The chain is built from TRBV6-5 and TRBJ1-2; D is unresolved. This CDR3 spans 12 amino acids. The V gene's germline CDR1 is MNHEY and CDR2 SVGAGI. V was clipped by 7 bases and J by 5 bases, with 11 bases between them. The CDR3 protein is CASTYGGYGYTF. The CDR3 bases are TGTGCCAGCACCTACGGAGGGTATGGCTACACCTTC.

The J gene is TRBJ1-2, the V gene TRBV3-1 (or the pseudogene TRBV3-2); TRBD1 agrees at 9 bases. J lost 5 bases, V lost 4 bases, and 2 bases had no gene match. Germline V gene sequence: CDR1 LGHDT, CDR2 YNNKEL (reference sequence). This CDR3 has 13 residues. This chain's CDR3 is CASSLDRGYGYTF. The CDR3 DNA is TGTGCCAGCAGCCTAGACAGGGGGTATGGCTACACCTTC.

The chain uses TRBV29-1 and TRBJ2-5; 9 nucleotides line up with TRBD1. This CDR3 is 15 amino acids long. The V gene's germline CDR1 is SQVTM and CDR2 ANQGSEA. The V and J ends lost 4 bases and 7 bases, in that order; junction bases with no gene match: 13. The CDR3 bases are TGCAGCGTTGGGGACAGGGTGAGCGTGTTCGGGACCCAGTACTTC. Protein: CSVGDRVSVFGTQYF. The complete variable domain, with remaining parts taken from reference TRBV29-1 and TRBJ2-5, reads SAVISQKPSRDICQRGTSLTIQCQVDSQVTMMFWYRQQPGQSLTLIATANQGSEATYESGFVIDKFPISRPNLTFSTLTVSNMSPEDSSIYLCSVGDRVSVFGTQYFGPGTRLLVL.

This rearrangement joins TRBV24-1 to TRBJ2-2, with TRBD2 matching 7 bases. V shed 3 bases, J shed 4 bases, and the junction held 10 bases outside the gene matches. Germline V lookup: CDR1 KGHDR, CDR2 SFDVKD. The CDR3 totals 17 residues. The CDR3 sequence is CATSDNWRELGTGELFF. The CDR3 region has the DNA TGTGCCACCAGTGATAACTGGCGGGAGTTGGGCACCGGGGAGCTGTTTTTT.

The chain has TRBV30 and TRBJ1-5, with D uncertain. This CDR3 region has 14 residues. The V end was cut by 5 bases, the J end by 0 bases, with 11 bases between. Germline CDR1 is GTSNPN and CDR2 is SVGIG (reference sequence). The chain's CDR3 is CAWARFNSNQPQHF. CDR3 nucleotides: TGTGCCTGGGCCCGGTTCAATAGCAATCAGCCCCAGCATTTT. Variable domain in full (rest from reference TRBV30 and TRBJ1-5): SQTIHQWPATLVQPVGSPLSLECTVEGTSNPNLYWYRQAAGRGLQLLFYSVGIGQISSEVPQNLSASRPQDRQFILSSKKLLLSDSGFYLCAWARFNSNQPQHFGDGTRLSIL.

The chain joins TRBV28 to TRBJ1-2; D gene unclear. The CDR3 has 14 amino acids. Trimming took 5 bases from V and 4 from J, leaving 14 bases between them. The germline V gene has CDR1 MDHEN and CDR2 SYDVKM. The CDR3 here is CASSPKIQIYGYTF. The CDR3, as DNA: TGTGCCAGCAGTCCAAAAATTCAAATCTATGGCTACACCTTC.